A single sample is the source of the 24 T cell receptor beta chains below, sequenced in a study of vaccination and CD4 T cells after COVID-19. For these TCRs, the target antigens are not known. An Oncomine TCR Beta short-read assay was used to sequence the DNA from cultured CD4+ T cells. TCRdb redid the calling of the PCR reads with MiXCR, one entry per CDR3 protein. The sample has 13,000 to 15,000 distinct CDR3 sequences; 50% to 60% are singletons. Documented treatment: approximately 9-day PBMC culture with coronavirus spike peptide pools or control peptides (ViraFEST assay). The sample in question was CD4+ T cells from blood, cultured in vitro, obtained before SARS-CoV-2 vaccination. The receptors here all came from a human donor who had recovered from COVID-19.

This sequence joins TRBV7-2 and TRBJ2-2; D remains ambiguous. Germline V gene lookup returns CDR1 SGHTA and CDR2 FQGNSA. The CDR3 sequence is 14 residues long. Trimming took off 5 bases at V and 6 bases at J, with 13 bases between the two ends. CDR3 in amino acids: CASSPTRWAGELFF. The CDR3 DNA is TGTGCCAGCAGCCCAACCAGGTGGGCCGGGGAGCTGTTTTTT.

This clonotype was seen only a few times. The chain uses TRBV12-3 or TRBV12-4 and TRBJ1-5; 7 positions agree with TRBD1. J gave up 1 base and V 5 bases, and 2 bases lay outside the gene matches. The CDR3 is 14 amino acids. DNA for the CDR3: TGTGCCAGCAGTCTGACAGGGAGCAATCAGCCCCAGCATTTT. Its protein is CASSLTGSNQPQHF.

This clonotype turned up a few times. The rearrangement joins TRBV20-1 to TRBJ1-1; D is ambiguous. The length of the CDR3 is 14 residues. Germline V gene lookup returns CDR1 DFQATT and CDR2 SNEGSKA (reference sequence). V lost 3 bases to trimming and J lost 1 base, with 12 bases between them. CDR3: CSASIPGRNTEAFF. CDR3 in DNA: TGCAGTGCTAGTATACCGGGCAGGAACACTGAAGCTTTCTTT.

This sequence joins TRBV2 and TRBJ1-5, with TRBD1 identical over 7 bases. V lost 6 bases to trimming and J lost 5 bases; unmatched junction nucleotides: 4. Germline assignment: CDR1 SNHLY and CDR2 FYNNEI. The CDR3 has 13 residues. The CDR3: CASRRRGDQPQHF. The CDR3 DNA reads as TGTGCCAGCAGGCGCAGGGGGGATCAGCCCCAGCATTTT.

V and J are TRBV20-1 and TRBJ2-1, with 8 nucleotides matching TRBD1. The J segment lost 4 bases and the V segment lost 3 bases, leaving 8 bases of the junction unmatched. The CDR3 has 15 residues. Germline CDR1 reads DFQATT; CDR2 reads SNEGSKA (reference sequence). The CDR3 loop is CSASGQGAVYNEQFF. CDR3 DNA sequence: TGCAGTGCTAGCGGGCAGGGGGCAGTTTACAATGAGCAGTTCTTC.

The chain employs TRBV5-5 and TRBJ2-3, with no clear D. Germline V CDR1 and CDR2: SGHKS, YYEKEE (reference sequence). The V and J ends lost 2 bases and 5 bases respectively, with 3 bases between them. This CDR3 contains 11 residues. The CDR3 reads CASSFRDTQYF. The DNA for the CDR3 is TGTGCCAGCAGCTTTAGAGATACGCAGTATTTT.

This clonotype showed up just once. The J gene is TRBJ1-2, the V gene TRBV12-3 or TRBV12-4; TRBD1 might be the D (5 bases). The CDR3 extends over 13 amino acids. V dropped 6 bases and J dropped 3 bases, with 11 bases sitting between them. CDR3 DNA sequence: TGTGCCAGCAGCCGAGGGACCGACTATGGCTACACCTTC. Encoded protein: CASSRGTDYGYTF.

V and J are TRBV19 and TRBJ1-2, with 7 bases that match TRBD1. The germline V gene encodes CDR1 LNHDA and CDR2 SQIVND (reference sequence). After removal of 7 bases from V and 6 bases from J, the junction contained 8 bases not matched to a gene. The length of the CDR3 is 13 residues. The CDR3 is CASTPRGTNGYTF. DNA of the CDR3: TGTGCCAGTACCCCCAGGGGGACTAATGGCTACACCTTC.

V usage is TRBV7-3 and J usage is TRBJ2-1, with D perhaps TRBD2 (5 bases). CDR1 and CDR2 (germline): SGHTA, FQGTGA. This CDR3 has 14 amino acids. Trimming left V 0 bases short and J 7 bases short, with 10 bases between. The CDR3 DNA reads as TGTGCCAGCAGCTTAACCGGGAACATGAATGAGCAGTTCTTC. Residues: CASSLTGNMNEQFF.

This clonotype was observed a handful of times. The rearrangement joins TRBV19 to TRBJ1-2; TRBD1 matches 7 bases. This CDR3 is 13 amino acids long. Germline CDR1 reads LNHDA; CDR2 reads SQIVND (reference sequence). The chain's CDR3 is CASEGGFNYGYTF. The CDR3 DNA reads TGTGCTTCAGAAGGGGGCTTTAACTATGGCTACACCTTC. The entire variable domain, with the rest obtained from reference TRBV19 and TRBJ1-2, is as follows: DGGITQSPKYLFRKEGQNVTLSCEQNLNHDAMYWYRQDPGQGLRLIYYSQIVNDFQKGDIAEGYSVSREKKESFPLTVTSAQKNPTAFYLCASEGGFNYGYTFGSGTRLTVV.

The V and J genes are TRBV28 and TRBJ2-3; D remains ambiguous. Germline lookup yields CDR1 MDHEN and CDR2 SYDVKM. The CDR3 is 15 residues long. The V end lost 0 bases, the J end lost 7 bases, and 14 bases lay between the germline ends. In nucleotides, the CDR3 is TGTGCCAGCAGTTTATGGTTTTCCCCAAGCAATACGCAGTATTTT. Its protein is CASSLWFSPSNTQYF.

CDR3 sequence (DNA): TGTGCCAGCAGCGACCGGACAGGGCCGGATACGCAGTATTTT. Protein sequence: CASSDRTGPDTQYF. The rearrangement uses TRBV11-3 and TRBJ2-3; 8 bases line up with TRBD1. Trimming cost V 5 bases and J 6 bases; bases outside gene matches: 7. Germline V lookup: CDR1 SGHNT, CDR2 YENEEA. The CDR3 covers 14 residues.

V usage is TRBV7-6 and J usage is TRBJ2-5; 14 nucleotides agree with TRBD2. The CDR3 loop spans 15 amino acids. Germline loops: CDR1 SGHVS, CDR2 FNYEAQ. Trimming took 5 bases from V and 6 from J; bases not matched to a gene: 5. DNA of the CDR3: TGTGCCAGCAGCGGGACTAGCGGGAGTATAAAGACCCAGTACTTC. Its translation: CASSGTSGSIKTQYF.

This chain connects TRBV7-2 to TRBJ1-6; 8 bases agree with TRBD1. Germline lookup yields CDR1 SGHTA and CDR2 FQGNSA. V shed 5 bases and J 6 bases; nucleotides not matched to a gene: 9. CDR3 size: 16 residues. The DNA of the CDR3 is TGTGCCAGCAGCCTTAGGACAGGGTTCACTAATTCACCCCTCCACTTT. It codes for CASSLRTGFTNSPLHF.

The CDR3 DNA is TGTGCCAGCAGTTCTCCTGGGGCAGGACACTCCACTGAAGCTTTCTTT. The encoded protein is CASSSPGAGHSTEAFF. The V gene is TRBV6-5, the J gene TRBJ1-1; D is possibly TRBD1 (5 bases). The CDR3 extends over 16 amino acids. CDR1 and CDR2 (germline): MNHEY, SVGAGI. V shed 4 bases and J shed 4 bases, with 19 bases lying between them.

In this sample, this clonotype turned up a few times. The chain has TRBV7-2 and TRBJ1-2; a possible D gene is TRBD1 (5 bases). CDR3 length: 13 amino acids. The V gene's germline CDR1 is SGHTA and CDR2 FQGNSA. Trimming pared 1 base from V and 8 bases from J, leaving 11 bases between. The CDR3 protein is CASSLGRGWGYTF. CDR3 bases: TGTGCCAGCAGCTTAGGGAGGGGATGGGGCTACACCTTC.

This sequence joins TRBV12-3 or TRBV12-4 and TRBJ1-1, with D possibly being TRBD1 (6 bases). With 5 bases removed from V and 7 bases from J, the gap between germline ends came to 14 bases. The CDR3 contains 13 residues. The DNA of the CDR3 is TGTGCCAGCAGTCGGGGGCTAGGGAGTGAAGCTTTCTTT. Residues: CASSRGLGSEAFF.

The V gene is TRBV6-5, the J gene TRBJ1-1; possible D gene TRBD1, 6 bases. V was clipped by 2 bases and J by 2 bases, with 9 bases between them. CDR3 length: 14 amino acids. Germline loops: CDR1 MNHEY, CDR2 SVGAGI. This CDR3 is CASSYTTGNTEAFF. In DNA form, the CDR3 reads TGTGCCAGCAGTTACACGACAGGAAACACTGAAGCTTTCTTT.

This clonotype showed up just a few times. The chain recombines TRBV10-3 with TRBJ2-2; D may match TRBD1 or TRBD2 (7 bases each). Looked up from germline, CDR1 is ENHRY and CDR2 is SYGVKD. The CDR3 is made up of 14 amino acids. The germline V and J ends were trimmed by 8 bases and 1 base, with 11 bases remaining between them. CDR3 sequence (DNA): TGTGCCATCGGGGGGGACAGGAACACCGGGGAGCTGTTTTTT. Amino acids: CAIGGDRNTGELFF.

The CDR3 protein is CASRRTGANYGYTF. Written as DNA, the CDR3 is TGTGCCAGCAGGCGGACAGGGGCTAACTATGGCTACACCTTC. The chain links TRBV6-2 or TRBV6-3 to TRBJ1-2; TRBD1 aligns across 9 bases. Trimming took 6 bases from V and 0 from J; bases not matched to a gene: 2. The CDR3 sequence is 14 residues long. Per germline, CDR1 MNHEY and CDR2 SVGEGT.

The chain employs TRBV11-2 and TRBJ1-6; the D gene is possibly TRBD1 (6 bases). Germline loops: CDR1 SGHAT, CDR2 FQNNGV. The V gene lost 4 bases and the J gene lost 8 bases, with 9 bases spanning the gap. This CDR3 contains 13 residues. CDR3: CASSSRQDSPLHF. The CDR3 nucleotides are TGTGCCAGCAGCTCAAGACAGGATTCACCCCTCCACTTT.

This chain's CDR3 is CASSDGVIGFAGGYGYTF. In DNA form, the CDR3 reads TGCGCCAGCAGCGACGGCGTGATAGGGTTTGCAGGGGGCTATGGCTACACCTTC. This chain joins TRBV5-1 and TRBJ1-2; TRBD1 matches 7 bases. The CDR3 is made up of 18 amino acids. The trim removed 4 bases at V and 4 bases at J, leaving 19 bases unmatched. Germline V gene data show CDR1 as SGHRS and CDR2 as YFSETQ.

V and J are TRBV11-3 and TRBJ1-1, with D uncertain. The V and J ends lost 5 bases and 1 base respectively, with 11 bases between them. Germline V gene data show CDR1 as SGHNT and CDR2 as YENEEA. The CDR3 has 14 residues. CDR3 amino acids: CASSLGPSNTEAFF. The CDR3, as DNA: TGTGCCAGCAGCCTTGGACCGTCGAACACTGAAGCTTTCTTT.

The genes are TRBV2 and TRBJ1-2; no firm D call. V was shortened by 5 bases and J by 8 bases, with 21 bases between the two germline ends. Germline V CDR1 and CDR2: SNHLY, FYNNEI. The CDR3 has 15 amino acids. The CDR3 sequence: CASSPSPHTPAGYTF. The CDR3 nucleotides read TGTGCCAGCAGTCCCTCCCCACATACCCCCGCCGGCTACACCTTC. Combining the CDR3 with reference TRBV2 and TRBJ1-2 gives the whole variable domain EPEVTQTPSHQVTQMGQEVILRCVPISNHLYFYWYRQILGQKVEFLVSFYNNEISEKSEIFDDQFSVERPDGSNFTLKIRSTKLEDSAMYFCASSPSPHTPAGYTFGSGTRLTVV.